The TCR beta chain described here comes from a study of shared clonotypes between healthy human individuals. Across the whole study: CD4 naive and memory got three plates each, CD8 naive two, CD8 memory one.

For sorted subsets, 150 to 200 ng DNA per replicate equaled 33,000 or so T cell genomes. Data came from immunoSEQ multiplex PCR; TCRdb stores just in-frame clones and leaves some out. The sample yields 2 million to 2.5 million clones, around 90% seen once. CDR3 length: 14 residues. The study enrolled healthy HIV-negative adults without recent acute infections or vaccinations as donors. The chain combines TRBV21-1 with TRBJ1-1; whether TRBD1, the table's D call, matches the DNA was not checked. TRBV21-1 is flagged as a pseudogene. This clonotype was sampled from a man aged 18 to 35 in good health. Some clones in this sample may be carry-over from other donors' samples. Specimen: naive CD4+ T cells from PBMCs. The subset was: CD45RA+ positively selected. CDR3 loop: CADRRAGENTEAFF. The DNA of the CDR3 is TGTGCCGACAGACGAGCAGGAGAGAACACTGAAGCTTTCTTT.